This T cell receptor beta chain comes out of a study of shared clonotypes between healthy human individuals. The wider study: Aged 18 to 49, the donors were two women and three men.

Naive CD8 populations comprised CD45RO-negative cells positively selected for CCR7, excluding terminally differentiated effector memory CD45RA+ cells. The study drew all its donors from Caucasian adults living in Nashville, Tennessee. A word on this clone: The antigen is not known.

Study-level findings and limits: Naive CD4 clonotypes overlapped across a handful of donors at around 5%.

Using immunoSEQ multiplex PCR, the repertoire was profiled, and TCRdb retains in-frame clones only, with some absent. This table has 630,000 or so clones, about 98% appearing once. This CDR3 spans 16 amino acids. In germline, CDR1 is SGHAT, CDR2 FQNNGV. V gave up 1 base and J gave up 8 bases, with 15 bases separating them. The sequence derives from a man younger than 40 in good health. The material sequenced was naive CD8+ T cells sorted from blood. The V gene is TRBV11-2, the J gene TRBJ2-6; D may correspond to TRBD1 or TRBD2 (7 bases each). Here the CDR3 DNA reads TGTGCCAGCAGCTTAGTCGGGGGGACAGACCCCAACGTCCTGACTTTC. Translating it yields CASSLVGGTDPNVLTF.